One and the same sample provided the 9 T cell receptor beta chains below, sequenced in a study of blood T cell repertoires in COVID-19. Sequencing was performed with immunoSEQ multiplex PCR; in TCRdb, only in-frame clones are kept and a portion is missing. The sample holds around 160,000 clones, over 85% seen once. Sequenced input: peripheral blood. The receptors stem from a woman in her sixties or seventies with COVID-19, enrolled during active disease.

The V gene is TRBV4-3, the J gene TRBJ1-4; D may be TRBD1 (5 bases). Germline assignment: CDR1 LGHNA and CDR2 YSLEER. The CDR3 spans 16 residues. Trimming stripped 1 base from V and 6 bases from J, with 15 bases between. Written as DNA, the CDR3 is TGCGCCAGCAGCCAAGTAGGGAGGCCGGGGGATGAAAAACTGTTTTTT. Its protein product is CASSQVGRPGDEKLFF.

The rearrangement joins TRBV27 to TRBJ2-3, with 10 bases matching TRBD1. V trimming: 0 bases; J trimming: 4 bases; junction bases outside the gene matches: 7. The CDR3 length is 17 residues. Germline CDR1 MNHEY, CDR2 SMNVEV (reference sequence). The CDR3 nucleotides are TGTGCCAGCAGTTTATCCAGGACAGGGGGGGTTTCAGATACGCAGTATTTT. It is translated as CASSLSRTGGVSDTQYF.

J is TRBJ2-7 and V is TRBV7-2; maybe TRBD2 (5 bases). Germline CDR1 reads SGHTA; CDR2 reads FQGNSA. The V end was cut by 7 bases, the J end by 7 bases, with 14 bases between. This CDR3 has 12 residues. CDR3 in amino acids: CASNEGRLEQYF. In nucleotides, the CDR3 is TGTGCCAGCAACGAGGGCCGTTTGGAGCAGTACTTC. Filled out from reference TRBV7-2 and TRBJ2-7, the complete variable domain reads GAGVSQSPSNKVTEKGKDVELRCDPISGHTALYWYRQSLGQGLEFLIYFQGNSAPDKSGLPSDRFSAERTGGSVSTLTIQRTQQEDSAVYLCASNEGRLEQYFGPGTRLTVT.

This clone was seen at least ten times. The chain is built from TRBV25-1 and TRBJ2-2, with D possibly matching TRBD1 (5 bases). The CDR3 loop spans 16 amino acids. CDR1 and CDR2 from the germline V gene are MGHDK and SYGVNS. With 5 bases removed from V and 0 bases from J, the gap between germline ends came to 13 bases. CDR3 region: CASSIQTDSNTGELFF. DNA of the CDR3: TGTGCCAGCAGTATCCAGACAGACTCGAACACCGGGGAGCTGTTTTTT.

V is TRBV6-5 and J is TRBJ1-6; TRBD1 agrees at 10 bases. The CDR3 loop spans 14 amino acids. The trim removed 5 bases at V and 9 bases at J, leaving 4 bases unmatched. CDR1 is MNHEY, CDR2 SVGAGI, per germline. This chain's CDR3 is CASSRQGAGSPLHF. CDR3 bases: TGTGCCAGCAGTCGACAGGGGGCGGGTTCACCCCTCCACTTT.

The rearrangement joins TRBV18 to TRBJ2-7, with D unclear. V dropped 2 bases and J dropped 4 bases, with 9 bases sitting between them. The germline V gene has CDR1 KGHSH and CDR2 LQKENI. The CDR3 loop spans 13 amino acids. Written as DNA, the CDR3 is TGTGCCAGCTCACCAGAGGTCTTTTACGAGCAGTACTTC. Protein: CASSPEVFYEQYF.

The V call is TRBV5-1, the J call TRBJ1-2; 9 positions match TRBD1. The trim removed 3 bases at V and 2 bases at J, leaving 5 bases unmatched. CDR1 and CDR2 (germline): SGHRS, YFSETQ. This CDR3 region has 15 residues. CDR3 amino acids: CASSWGQGGNYGYTF. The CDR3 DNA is TGCGCCAGCAGCTGGGGACAGGGAGGAAACTATGGCTACACCTTC.

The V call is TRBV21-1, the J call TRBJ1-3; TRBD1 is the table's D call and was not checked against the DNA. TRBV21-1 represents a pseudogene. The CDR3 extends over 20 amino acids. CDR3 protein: CASSNIRGFSPWNSGNTIYF. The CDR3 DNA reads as TGTGCCAGCAGCAACATAAGGGGATTTAGTCCCTGGAACTCTGGAAACACCATATATTTT.

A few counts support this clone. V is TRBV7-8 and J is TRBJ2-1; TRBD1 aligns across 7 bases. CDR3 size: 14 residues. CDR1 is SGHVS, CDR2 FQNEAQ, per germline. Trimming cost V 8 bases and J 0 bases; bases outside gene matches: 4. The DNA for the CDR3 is TGTGCCAGCCTCCGGGACAGCTCCTACAATGAGCAGTTCTTC. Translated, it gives CASLRDSSYNEQFF.